This TCR beta chain originates from a study of blood T cells in healthy people across ages (dated by TCRdb to between 2015 and 2017). In terms of the full investigation: In model experiments, template switching captured about one uniquely barcoded TCR beta cDNA molecule for every two T cells. Using deep sequencing normalized with unique cDNA molecular identifiers, the study measured how TCR beta repertoire diversity changes with age. The donors were divided into four age groups: young (average about 15 years), middle-aged (approximately 42), aged (around 59) and long-lived (about 90). To avoid experimental bias, donors of different ages were distributed randomly across sequencing lanes. Using the same blood draw, the study looked at two additional independent replicas of 1 million unique cDNA reads for two donors, one aged 18 to 30 and the other aged 80 or older. Summary of the overall study and its limitations: Compared with the aged group, the long-lived group had more naive CD4+ T cells, fewer expanded clones and increased TCR diversity, suggesting age selection. Donor CMV infection status was unknown, potentially confounding age-related changes in expanded clonotypes. As age increased, observed TCR beta diversity per million T cells dropped in a roughly linear way, and a significant reduction was already evident by age 40. Estimates of total diversity based on one million sequenced T cells were regarded as lower bounds and as underestimates. Conclusive comparison of naive and antigen-experienced compartments was prevented by the profiling of bulk unsorted PBMCs. A strong correlation was found between observed TCR beta diversity and the percentage of naive T cells measured by flow cytometry.

Looking up the germline V gene yields CDR1 SNHLY and CDR2 FYNNEI. Including cysteine and phenylalanine, the CDR3 has 15 amino acids. The DNA shown is the 45-base CDR3, in frame from base 1. V lost 10 bases and J lost 0 bases; the stretch between them is 16 bases long. The donors were roughly 39 Caucasian individuals from Russia, aged roughly 6 to 100 years, who were systemically healthy. Approximately 11 milliliters of peripheral blood were drawn from each donor into EDTA-treated Vacutainer tubes. Ficoll-Paque density-gradient centrifugation was used to isolate PBMCs, with at least 6 million per sample. Total RNA was extracted from PBMCs with Trizol reagent, with at least 5.5 micrograms obtained per sample. For every donor, an aliquot of PBMCs went through flow cytometry to measure the percentages of naive CD45RAhigh/CD27high T cells. Library preparation was by 5' RACE. The listed sequencing device is Illumina HiSeq 2500. A second PCR of about 7 to 12 cycles was run with a J-beta primer mix and a sample-barcoded 5' primer. Each TCR beta cDNA molecule received a unique molecular identifier from a template-switch 5' adaptor carrying 12 random nucleotides. At least 2.5 million CDR3-containing paired-end reads were obtained from each sample. The Mint cDNA synthesis kit, primed by a TRBC-specific oligonucleotide, was used to synthesize first-strand cDNA from all RNA. Following uracil-DNA glycosylase treatment, all cDNA underwent a first 18-cycle PCR with the universal primers M1SS and BC2_uni_R. The original methods were these. Each sample was normalized by randomly selecting 1 million high-quality reads, each carrying a distinct molecular identifier. Instead of being binned into consensus sequences, reads that shared molecular identifiers were thrown out. CDR3 identification, clonotype clustering and error correction used MiTCR with a Q25 quality threshold and the strictest error-elimination algorithm. A nonparametric unseen species model with Euler transformation was used to estimate lower-bound total TCR beta diversity. In TCRdb, the public reads were trimmed at Q25 with fastp and aligned with MiXCR, with productive beta chains retained. Entries that share a CDR3 protein sequence are merged under the most common genes and DNA. TCRdb's processing, not the study's, gives the V and J calls here. This sample has approximately 770,000 distinct CDR3 sequences in its table, and 58% of those were observed once. About 20% of the sample is held by the ten biggest clonotypes.

The sample holds one count of this clonotype. This receptor's antigen is unknown. Per-nucleotide qualities are absent, and no much larger clonotype sits a single base away. Recombination linked TRBV2 to TRBJ2-1; TRBD2 could be the D gene, as 5 bases match. Sequenced material: blood. This sequence was found in a young man in good health. The DNA is TGTGCCAACAAACTAGATCAGAGCTCCTACAATGAGCAGTTCTTC. This codes for CANKLDQSSYNEQFF.